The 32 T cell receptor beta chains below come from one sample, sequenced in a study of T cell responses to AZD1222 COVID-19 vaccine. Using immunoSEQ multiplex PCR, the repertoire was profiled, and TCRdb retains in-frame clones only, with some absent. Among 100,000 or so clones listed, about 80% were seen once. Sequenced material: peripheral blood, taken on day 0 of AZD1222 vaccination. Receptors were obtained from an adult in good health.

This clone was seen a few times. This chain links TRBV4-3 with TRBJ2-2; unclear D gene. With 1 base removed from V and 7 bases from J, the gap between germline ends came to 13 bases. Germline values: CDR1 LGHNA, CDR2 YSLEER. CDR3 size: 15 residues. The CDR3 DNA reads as TGCGCCAGCAGCCAAGGATCGCATGTGGTCGGGGAGCTGTTTTTT. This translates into CASSQGSHVVGELFF.

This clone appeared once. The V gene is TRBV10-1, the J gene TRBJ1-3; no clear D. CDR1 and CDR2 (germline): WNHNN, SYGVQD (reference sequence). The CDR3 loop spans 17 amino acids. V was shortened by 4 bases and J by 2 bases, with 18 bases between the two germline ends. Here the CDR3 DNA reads TGCGCCAGCAGTGGGGAGGGATCCCGACGTCCTGGAAACACCATATATTTT. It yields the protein CASSGEGSRRPGNTIYF.

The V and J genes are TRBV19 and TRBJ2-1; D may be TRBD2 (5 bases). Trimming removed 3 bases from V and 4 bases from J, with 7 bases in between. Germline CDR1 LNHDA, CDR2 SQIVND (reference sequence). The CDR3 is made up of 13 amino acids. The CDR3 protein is CASSMRLYNEQFF. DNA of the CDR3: TGTGCCAGTAGTATGCGACTATACAATGAGCAGTTCTTC.

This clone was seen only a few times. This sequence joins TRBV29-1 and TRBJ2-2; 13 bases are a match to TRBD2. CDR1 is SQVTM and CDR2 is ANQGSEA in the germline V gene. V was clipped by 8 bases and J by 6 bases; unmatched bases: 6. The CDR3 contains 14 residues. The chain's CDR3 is CSSTSGGAPGELFF. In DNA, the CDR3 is TGCAGCTCTACTAGCGGGGGGGCGCCCGGGGAGCTGTTTTTT.

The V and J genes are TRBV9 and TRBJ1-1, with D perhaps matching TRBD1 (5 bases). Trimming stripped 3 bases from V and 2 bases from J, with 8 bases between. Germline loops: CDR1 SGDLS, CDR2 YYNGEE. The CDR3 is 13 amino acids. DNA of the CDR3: TGTGCCAGCAGCGGAAGGGGTAACACTGAAGCTTTCTTT. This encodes CASSGRGNTEAFF.

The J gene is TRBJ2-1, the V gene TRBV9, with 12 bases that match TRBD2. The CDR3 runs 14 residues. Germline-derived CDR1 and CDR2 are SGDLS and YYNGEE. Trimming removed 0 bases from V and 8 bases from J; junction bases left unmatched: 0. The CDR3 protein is CASSVGTSGDEQFF. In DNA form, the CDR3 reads TGTGCCAGCAGCGTAGGGACTAGCGGGGATGAGCAGTTCTTC.

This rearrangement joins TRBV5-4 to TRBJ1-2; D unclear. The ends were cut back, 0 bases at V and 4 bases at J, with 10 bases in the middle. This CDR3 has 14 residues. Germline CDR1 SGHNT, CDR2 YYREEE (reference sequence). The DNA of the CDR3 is TGTGCCAGCAGCTTGGCCGGTGAACTCTATGGCTACACCTTC. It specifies CASSLAGELYGYTF.

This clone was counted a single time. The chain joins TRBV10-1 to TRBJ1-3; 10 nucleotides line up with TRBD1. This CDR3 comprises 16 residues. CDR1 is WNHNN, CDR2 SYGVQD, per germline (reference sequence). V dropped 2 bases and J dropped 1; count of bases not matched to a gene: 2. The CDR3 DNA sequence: TGCGCCAGCAGTGAGGACAGGGGGCCGTCTGGAAACACCATATATTTT. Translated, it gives CASSEDRGPSGNTIYF.

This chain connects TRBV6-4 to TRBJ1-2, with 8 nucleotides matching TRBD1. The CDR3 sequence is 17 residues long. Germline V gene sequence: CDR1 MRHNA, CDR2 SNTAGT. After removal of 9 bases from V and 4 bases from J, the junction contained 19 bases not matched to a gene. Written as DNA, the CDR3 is TGTGCCAGACGGAACCTTCCCCGGGACAGGAACTTCTATGGCTACACCTTC. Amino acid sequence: CARRNLPRDRNFYGYTF.

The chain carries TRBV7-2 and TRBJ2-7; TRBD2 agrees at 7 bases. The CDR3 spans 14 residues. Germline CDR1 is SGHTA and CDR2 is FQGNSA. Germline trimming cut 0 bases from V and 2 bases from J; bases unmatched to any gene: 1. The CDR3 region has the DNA TGTGCCAGCAGCTTAGCCGGGGGGACCTACGAGCAGTACTTC. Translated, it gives CASSLAGGTYEQYF. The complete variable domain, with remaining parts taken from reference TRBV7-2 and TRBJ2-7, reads GAGVSQSPSNKVTEKGKDVELRCDPISGHTALYWYRQSLGQGLEFLIYFQGNSAPDKSGLPSDRFSAERTGGSVSTLTIQRTQQEDSAVYLCASSLAGGTYEQYFGPGTRLTVT.

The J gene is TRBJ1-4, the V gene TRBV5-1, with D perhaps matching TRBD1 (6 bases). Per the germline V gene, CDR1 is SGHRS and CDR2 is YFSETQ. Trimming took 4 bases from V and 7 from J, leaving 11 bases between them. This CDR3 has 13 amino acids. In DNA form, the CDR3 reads TGCGCCAGCAGCAGGGGGAAGGGTGAAAAACTGTTTTTT. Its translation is CASSRGKGEKLFF.

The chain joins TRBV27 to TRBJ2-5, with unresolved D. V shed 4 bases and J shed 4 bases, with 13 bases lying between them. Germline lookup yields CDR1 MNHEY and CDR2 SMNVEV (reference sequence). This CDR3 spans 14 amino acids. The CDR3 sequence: CASSSDRFRETQYF. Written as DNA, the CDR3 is TGTGCCAGCAGTTCGGACCGGTTTCGAGAGACCCAGTACTTC.

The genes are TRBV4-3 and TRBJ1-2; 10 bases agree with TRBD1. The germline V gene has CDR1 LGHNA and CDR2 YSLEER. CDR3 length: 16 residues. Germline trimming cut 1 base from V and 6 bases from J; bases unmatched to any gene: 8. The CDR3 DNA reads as TGCGCCAGCAGCCAAGTCCCGGGACAGGGGACCAATGGCTACACCTTC. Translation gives CASSQVPGQGTNGYTF.

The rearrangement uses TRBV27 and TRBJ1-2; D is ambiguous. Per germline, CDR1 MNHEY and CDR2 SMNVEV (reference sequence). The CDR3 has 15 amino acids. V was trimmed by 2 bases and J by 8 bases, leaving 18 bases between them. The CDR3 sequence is CASSLNGFYPAGYTF. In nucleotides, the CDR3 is TGTGCCAGCAGTTTAAACGGCTTTTACCCGGCGGGCTACACCTTC.

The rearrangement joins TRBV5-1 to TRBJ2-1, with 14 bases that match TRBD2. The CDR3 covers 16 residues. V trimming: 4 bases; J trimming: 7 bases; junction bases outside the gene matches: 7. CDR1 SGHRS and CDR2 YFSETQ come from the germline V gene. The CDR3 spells CASSIPTSGGVNEQFF. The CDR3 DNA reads TGCGCCAGCAGCATTCCGACTAGCGGGGGGGTTAATGAGCAGTTCTTC.

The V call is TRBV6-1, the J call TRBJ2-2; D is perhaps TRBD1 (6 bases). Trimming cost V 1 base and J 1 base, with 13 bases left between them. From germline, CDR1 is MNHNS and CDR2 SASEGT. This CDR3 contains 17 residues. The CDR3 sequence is CASSEGTDRLNTGELFF. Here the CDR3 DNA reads TGTGCCAGCAGTGAAGGGACTGACAGGCTGAACACCGGGGAGCTGTTTTTT.

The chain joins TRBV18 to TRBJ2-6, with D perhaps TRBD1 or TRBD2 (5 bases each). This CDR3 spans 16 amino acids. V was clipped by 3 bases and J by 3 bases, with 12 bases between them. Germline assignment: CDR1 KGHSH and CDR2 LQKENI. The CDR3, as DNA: TGTGCCAGCTCACCTACTAGGGGATTTGGGGCCAACGTCCTGACTTTC. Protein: CASSPTRGFGANVLTF.

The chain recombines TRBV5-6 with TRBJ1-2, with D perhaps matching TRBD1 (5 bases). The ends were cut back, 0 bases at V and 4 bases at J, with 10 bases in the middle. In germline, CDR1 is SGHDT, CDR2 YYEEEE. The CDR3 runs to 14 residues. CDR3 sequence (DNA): TGTGCCAGCAGCTTGGAATTGCAGGGCTATGGCTACACCTTC. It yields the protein CASSLELQGYGYTF.

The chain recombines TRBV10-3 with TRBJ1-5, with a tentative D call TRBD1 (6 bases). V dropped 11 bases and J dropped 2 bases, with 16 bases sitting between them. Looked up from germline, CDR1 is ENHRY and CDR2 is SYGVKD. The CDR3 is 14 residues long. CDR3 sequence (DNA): TGTGCCTCCCGTTCCGAGGGGGGCAATCAGCCCCAGCATTTT. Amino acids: CASRSEGGNQPQHF.

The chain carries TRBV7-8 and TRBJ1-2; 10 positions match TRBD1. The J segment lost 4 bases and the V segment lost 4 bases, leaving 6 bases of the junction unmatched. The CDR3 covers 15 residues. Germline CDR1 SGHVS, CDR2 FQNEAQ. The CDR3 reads CASSSMTGGIYGYTF. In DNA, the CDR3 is TGTGCCAGCAGCTCGATGACAGGGGGCATCTATGGCTACACCTTC.

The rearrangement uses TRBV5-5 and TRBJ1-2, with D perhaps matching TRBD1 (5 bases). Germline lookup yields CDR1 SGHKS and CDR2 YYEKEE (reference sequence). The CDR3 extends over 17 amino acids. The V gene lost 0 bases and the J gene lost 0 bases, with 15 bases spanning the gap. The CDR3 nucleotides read TGTGCCAGCAGCTTGGGAACAGGCCCCGCTACTAACTATGGCTACACCTTC. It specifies CASSLGTGPATNYGYTF.

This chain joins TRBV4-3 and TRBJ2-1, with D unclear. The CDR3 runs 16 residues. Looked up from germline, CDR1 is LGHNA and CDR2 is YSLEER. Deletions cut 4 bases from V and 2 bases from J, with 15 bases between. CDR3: CASSPNPAGAYNEQFF. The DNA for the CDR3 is TGCGCCAGCAGCCCAAACCCCGCTGGGGCCTACAATGAGCAGTTCTTC.

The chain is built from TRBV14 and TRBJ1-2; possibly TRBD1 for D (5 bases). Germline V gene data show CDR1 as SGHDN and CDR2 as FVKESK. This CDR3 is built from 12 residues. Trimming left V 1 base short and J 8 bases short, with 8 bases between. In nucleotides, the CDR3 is TGTGCCAGCAGCCAAGTCCCAGGGGGCTACACCTTC. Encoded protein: CASSQVPGGYTF.

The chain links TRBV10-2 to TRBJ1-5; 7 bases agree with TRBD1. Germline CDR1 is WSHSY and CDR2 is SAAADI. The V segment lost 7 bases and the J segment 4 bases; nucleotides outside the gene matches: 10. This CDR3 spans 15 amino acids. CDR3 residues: CASTATGTDNQPQHF. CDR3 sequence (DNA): TGCGCCAGCACCGCTACCGGGACAGATAATCAGCCCCAGCATTTT.

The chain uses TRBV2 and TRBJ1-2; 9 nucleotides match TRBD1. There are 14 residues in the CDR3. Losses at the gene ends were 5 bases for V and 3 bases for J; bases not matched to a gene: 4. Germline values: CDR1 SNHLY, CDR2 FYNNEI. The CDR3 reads CASSFDRGDYGYTF. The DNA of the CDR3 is TGTGCCAGCAGTTTTGACAGGGGGGACTATGGCTACACCTTC.

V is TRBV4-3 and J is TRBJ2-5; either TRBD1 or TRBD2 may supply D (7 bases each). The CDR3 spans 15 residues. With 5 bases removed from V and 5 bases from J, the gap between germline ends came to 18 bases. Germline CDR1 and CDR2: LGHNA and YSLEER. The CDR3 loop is CASSLMGGGLETQYF. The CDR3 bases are TGCGCCAGCAGCTTAATGGGAGGGGGCCTCGAGACCCAGTACTTC.

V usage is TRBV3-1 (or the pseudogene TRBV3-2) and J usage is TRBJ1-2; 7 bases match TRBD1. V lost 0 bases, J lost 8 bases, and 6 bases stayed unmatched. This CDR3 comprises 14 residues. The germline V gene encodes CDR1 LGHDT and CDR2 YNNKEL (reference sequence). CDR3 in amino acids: CASSQDRGGLGYTF. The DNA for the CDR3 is TGTGCCAGCAGCCAAGACAGGGGGGGTTTGGGCTACACCTTC.

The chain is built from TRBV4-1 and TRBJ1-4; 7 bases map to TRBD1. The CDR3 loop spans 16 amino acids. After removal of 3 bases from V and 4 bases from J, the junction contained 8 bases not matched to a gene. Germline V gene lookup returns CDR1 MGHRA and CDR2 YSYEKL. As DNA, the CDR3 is TGCGCCAGCAGCCAGGCCGAGGGGGCCTTTAATGAAAAACTGTTTTTT. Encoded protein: CASSQAEGAFNEKLFF.

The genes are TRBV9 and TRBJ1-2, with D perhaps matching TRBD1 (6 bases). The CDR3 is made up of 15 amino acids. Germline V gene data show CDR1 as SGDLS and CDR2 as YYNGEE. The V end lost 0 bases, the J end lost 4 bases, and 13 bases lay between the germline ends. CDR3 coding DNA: TGTGCCAGCAGCGTAGCGGAGGGACAAACCTATGGCTACACCTTC. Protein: CASSVAEGQTYGYTF. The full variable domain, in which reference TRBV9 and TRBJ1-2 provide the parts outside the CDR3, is DSGVTQTPKHLITATGQRVTLRCSPRSGDLSVYWYQQSLDQGLQFLIQYYNGEERAKGNILERFSAQQFPDLHSELNLSSLELGDSALYFCASSVAEGQTYGYTFGSGTRLTVV.

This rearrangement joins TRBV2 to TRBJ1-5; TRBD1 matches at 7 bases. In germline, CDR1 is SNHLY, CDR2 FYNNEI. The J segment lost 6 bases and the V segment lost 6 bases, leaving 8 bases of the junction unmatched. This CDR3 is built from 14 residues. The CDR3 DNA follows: TGTGCCAGCAGCAAGACAGGGATCAGTCAGCCCCAGCATTTT. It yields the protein CASSKTGISQPQHF. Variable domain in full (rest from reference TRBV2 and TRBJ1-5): EPEVTQTPSHQVTQMGQEVILRCVPISNHLYFYWYRQILGQKVEFLVSFYNNEISEKSEIFDDQFSVERPDGSNFTLKIRSTKLEDSAMYFCASSKTGISQPQHFGDGTRLSIL.

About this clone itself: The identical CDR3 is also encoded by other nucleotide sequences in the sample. The CDR3, as DNA: TGTGCCAGCAGCTTAGGGAGACAGAACTATGGCTACACCTTC. The encoded protein is CASSLGRQNYGYTF. The chain uses TRBV5-4 and TRBJ1-2; TRBD1 is a possible D gene (5 bases). Germline-derived CDR1 and CDR2 are SGHNT and YYREEE (reference sequence). The CDR3 totals 14 residues. The V end lost 2 bases, the J end lost 2 bases, and 10 bases lay between the germline ends.

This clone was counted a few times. CDR3 in amino acids: CASPGATYNEQFF. Here the CDR3 DNA reads TGTGCCAGCCCAGGGGCAACCTACAATGAGCAGTTCTTC. The rearrangement uses TRBV7-9 and TRBJ2-1; D may be TRBD1 (6 bases). V dropped 8 bases and J dropped 2 bases, with 10 bases sitting between them. Germline V gene data show CDR1 as SEHNR and CDR2 as FQNEAQ (reference sequence). The CDR3 sequence is 13 residues long.